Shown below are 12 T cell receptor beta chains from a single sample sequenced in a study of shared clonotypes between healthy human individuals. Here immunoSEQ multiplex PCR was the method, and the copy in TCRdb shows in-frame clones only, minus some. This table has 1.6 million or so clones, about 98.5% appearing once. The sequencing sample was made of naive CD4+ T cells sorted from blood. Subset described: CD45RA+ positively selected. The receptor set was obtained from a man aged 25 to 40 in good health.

In nucleotides, the CDR3 is TGCGCCAGCAGGAGGGGGGGGAGCAATCAGCCCCAGCATTTT. Protein: CASRRGGSNQPQHF. The chain carries TRBV10-2 and TRBJ1-5; D is possibly TRBD1 (6 bases). Germline-derived CDR1 and CDR2 are WSHSY and SAAADI. This CDR3 region has 14 residues. V was trimmed by 6 bases and J by 1 base, leaving 10 bases between them.

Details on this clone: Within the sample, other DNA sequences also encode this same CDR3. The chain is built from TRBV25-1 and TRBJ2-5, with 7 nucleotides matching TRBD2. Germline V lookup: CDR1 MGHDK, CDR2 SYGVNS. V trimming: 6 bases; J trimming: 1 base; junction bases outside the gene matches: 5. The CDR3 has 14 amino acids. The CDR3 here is CASSPSGVQETQYF. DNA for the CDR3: TGTGCCAGCAGCCCGAGCGGGGTCCAAGAGACCCAGTACTTC.

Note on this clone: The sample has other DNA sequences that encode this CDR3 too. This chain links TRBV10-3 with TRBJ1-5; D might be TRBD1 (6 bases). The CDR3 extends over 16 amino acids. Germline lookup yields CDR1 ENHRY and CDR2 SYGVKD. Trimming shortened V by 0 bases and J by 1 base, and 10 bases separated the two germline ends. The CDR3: CAISESGQGSNQPQHF. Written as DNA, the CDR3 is TGTGCCATCAGTGAGTCTGGGCAGGGGAGCAATCAGCCCCAGCATTTT.

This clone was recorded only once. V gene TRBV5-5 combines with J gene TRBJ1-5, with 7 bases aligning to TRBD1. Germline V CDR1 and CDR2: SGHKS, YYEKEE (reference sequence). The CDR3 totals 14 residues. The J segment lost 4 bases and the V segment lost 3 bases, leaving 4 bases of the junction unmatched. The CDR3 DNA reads TGTGCCAGCAGCTCCGTACAGGGGAATCAGCCCCAGCATTTT. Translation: CASSSVQGNQPQHF.

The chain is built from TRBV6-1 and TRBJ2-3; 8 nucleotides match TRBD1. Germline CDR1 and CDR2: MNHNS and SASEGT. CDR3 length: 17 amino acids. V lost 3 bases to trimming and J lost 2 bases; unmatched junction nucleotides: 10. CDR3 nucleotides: TGTGCCAGCAGTGAGTACAGGGGGACCACCTCCACAGATACGCAGTATTTT. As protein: CASSEYRGTTSTDTQYF.

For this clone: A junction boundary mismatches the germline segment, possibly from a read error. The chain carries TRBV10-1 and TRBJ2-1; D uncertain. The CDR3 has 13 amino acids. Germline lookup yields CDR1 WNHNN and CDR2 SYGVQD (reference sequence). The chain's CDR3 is CATSRAFYNEQFF. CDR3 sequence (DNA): TGCGCCACCAGTAGAGCATTCTACAATGAGCAGTTCTTC.

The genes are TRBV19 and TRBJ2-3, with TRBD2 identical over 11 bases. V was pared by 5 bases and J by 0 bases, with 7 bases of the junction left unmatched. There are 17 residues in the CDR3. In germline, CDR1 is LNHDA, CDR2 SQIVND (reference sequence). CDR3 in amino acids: CASSDLRTSGSTDTQYF. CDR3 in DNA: TGTGCCAGTAGTGATCTCCGGACTAGCGGGAGCACAGATACGCAGTATTTT.

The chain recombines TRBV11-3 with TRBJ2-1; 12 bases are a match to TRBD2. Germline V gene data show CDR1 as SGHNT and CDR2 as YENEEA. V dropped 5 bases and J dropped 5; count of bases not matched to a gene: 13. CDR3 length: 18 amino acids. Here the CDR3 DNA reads TGTGCCAGCAGCCAGACTAGCGGGAGAACCCGTACCGACAATGAGCAGTTCTTC. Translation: CASSQTSGRTRTDNEQFF.

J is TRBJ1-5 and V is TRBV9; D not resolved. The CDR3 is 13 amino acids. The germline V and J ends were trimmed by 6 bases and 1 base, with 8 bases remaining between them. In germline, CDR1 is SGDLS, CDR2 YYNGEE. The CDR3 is CASTGLSNQPQHF. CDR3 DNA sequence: TGTGCCAGCACGGGTCTGAGCAATCAGCCCCAGCATTTT.

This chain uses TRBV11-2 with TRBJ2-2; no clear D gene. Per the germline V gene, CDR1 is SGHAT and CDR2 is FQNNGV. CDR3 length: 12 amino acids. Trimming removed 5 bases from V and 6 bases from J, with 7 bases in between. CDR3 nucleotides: TGTGCCAGCAGCCCACTCCCCGGGGAGCTGTTTTTT. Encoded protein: CASSPLPGELFF.

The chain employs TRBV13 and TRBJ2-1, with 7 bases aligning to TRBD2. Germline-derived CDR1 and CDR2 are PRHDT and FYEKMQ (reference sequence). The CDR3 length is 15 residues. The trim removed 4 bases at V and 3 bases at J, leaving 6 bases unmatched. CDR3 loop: CASSSRGVHYNEQFF. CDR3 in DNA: TGTGCCAGCAGCTCCCGGGGGGTCCACTACAATGAGCAGTTCTTC.

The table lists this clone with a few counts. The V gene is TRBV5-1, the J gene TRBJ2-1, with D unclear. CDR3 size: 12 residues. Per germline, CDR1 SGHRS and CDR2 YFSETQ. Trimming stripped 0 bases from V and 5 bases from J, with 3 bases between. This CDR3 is CASSLDNNEQFF. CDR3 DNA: TGCGCCAGCAGCTTGGACAACAATGAGCAGTTCTTC.